This T cell receptor beta chain originates from a study of blood T cell repertoires in COVID-19. Study-level background: Whether acute or convalescent, the COVID-19 samples came from the United States, Italy and Spain. In each case, the material was cDNA or gDNA derived from T cells, B-cell-depleted T cells, or PBMCs.

As originally analysed: It was from reference gene primer amplification that nucleated cell counts were estimated. TCRdb keeps only in-frame clones here, not all; method: immunoSEQ multiplex PCR. V and J calls and clone size follow that table, whereas D and trimming were derived from the DNA. Of a few hundred thousand clones listed, 80% are singletons. With 5 bases clipped from V and 5 bases from J, the junction kept 8 bases outside the gene matches. The germline V gene has CDR1 LNHNV and CDR2 YYDKDF (reference sequence). The CDR3 runs to 15 residues. There are a few counts of this clone. The V call is TRBV15, the J call TRBJ2-1, with 8 bases aligning to TRBD2. The sample comprised peripheral blood. This clonotype was obtained from a human donor in a cohort sampled during active COVID-19. CDR3 nucleotides: TGTGCCACCAGCCTCCATAGCGGGAATAACAATGAGCAGTTCTTC. It translates to CATSLHSGNNNEQFF.